Shown below are 12 T cell receptor beta chains from a single sample sequenced in a study of tumor-infiltrating lymphocytes in primary liver carcinoma (dated by TCRdb to 2016 to 2017). Without any cell sorting, total RNA and DNA were extracted together from 20-30 mg of bulk tissue using the AllPrep DNA/RNA mini kit. The run used an Illumina HiSeq 2500. A constant-region primer and ProtoScript II reverse transcriptase were used to reverse-transcribe TCRbeta-specific cDNA from around 530 ng total RNA. Three nested multiplex PCR rounds, following a slightly modified ARM-PCR procedure, were used to build the TCRbeta libraries. The first two PCR rounds used multiplex TRBV1-TRBV30 forward primers with a Cbeta reverse primer, each for 10 to 11 cycles. The raw public data were reprocessed by TCRdb itself: fastp quality trimming at Q25, MiXCR clonotype calling, in-frame beta chains only. Each CDR3 protein appears once, grouped with its most common genes and DNA. The sample contains tens of thousands of distinct CDR3 sequences, about three quarters of them found a single time. The ten largest clones take up roughly a third of the sample.

The sequenced sample was liver tumor tissue from sampling region 5. In the paper's terms, the cell subset or site label means: tumor region T5, tumor centre. These receptors all stem from a middle-aged man with primary liver carcinoma and hepatitis B virus infection.

In this sample, this clonotype turned up many times. This rearrangement joins TRBV4-1 to TRBJ1-5; possible D gene TRBD1, 6 bases. The CDR3 sequence is 15 residues long. V gave up 3 bases and J gave up 1 base, with 10 bases separating them. Germline CDR1 and CDR2: MGHRA and YSYEKL. The CDR3 bases are TGCGCCAGCAGCCAGGCCCAGGGGAGCAATCAGCCCCAGCATTTT. It specifies CASSQAQGSNQPQHF.

A note on this clonotype: This may be a read error, as it is one base from a much larger clone. DNA of the CDR3: TGTGCCAGCAGCATGGGACAGGGGCATAATCCACCCCTCCACTTT. This translates into CASSMGQGHNPPLHF. This chain uses TRBV5-4 with TRBJ1-6, with 10 bases matching TRBD1. The germline V gene has CDR1 SGHNT and CDR2 YYREEE (reference sequence). The CDR3 is made up of 15 amino acids.

A remark on this clonotype: No conserved phenylalanine or tryptophan is present at the end of the CDR3, so a read error is the likely explanation. Because the CDR3's place on the DNA is in doubt, the DNA is left out and the CDR3 is given as listed by TCRdb. The chain links TRBV6-5 to TRBJ1-1; the DNA was not compared with TRBD1, the D call given in the table. The CDR3 has 14 amino acids, counting both end residues. Germline V gene sequence: CDR1 MNHEY, CDR2 SVGAGI. CDR3 region: CASSLDGVRSETFS.

The CDR3 bases are TGTGCCAGCTCACCTGGCCGAATGGTTCGGCCCCAGCATTTT. Protein product: CASSPGRMVRPQHF. The chain employs TRBV18 and TRBJ1-5; D is unresolved. This CDR3 contains 14 residues. The V gene's germline CDR1 is KGHSH and CDR2 LQKENI. Deletions cut 3 bases from V and 9 bases from J, with 15 bases between.

The V and J genes are TRBV29-1 and TRBJ2-4; D is ambiguous. Trimming shortened V by 4 bases and J by 5 bases, and 15 bases separated the two germline ends. This CDR3 is built from 14 residues. The germline CDR1 and CDR2 sequences are SQVTM and ANQGSEA. CDR3 protein: CSVVSSWIQNIQYF. CDR3 nucleotide sequence: TGCAGCGTTGTTTCCTCGTGGATCCAAAACATTCAGTACTTC.

Turning to this clonotype: A much larger clone sits a single nucleotide away, making a read error possible. V and J are TRBV30 and TRBJ2-7; tentatively, D is TRBD2 (5 bases). The CDR3 contains 11 residues. Germline CDR1 is GTSNPN and CDR2 is SVGIG (reference sequence). V lost 2 bases, J lost 3 bases, and 5 bases lay in between. CDR3 DNA: TGTGCCTGGAGTCGGGACTACGAGCAGTACTTC. Encoded protein: CAWSRDYEQYF.

The chain links TRBV5-1 to TRBJ2-4; possibly TRBD1 or TRBD2 for D (5 bases each). Trimming stripped 1 base from V and 11 bases from J, with 19 bases between. This CDR3 region has 15 residues. Germline V CDR1 and CDR2: SGHRS, YFSETQ. For the CDR3, the DNA is TGCGCCAGCAGCTTGAGTCAGGGTGATCGAGCGGTTCAGTACTTC. It codes for CASSLSQGDRAVQYF.

V and J are TRBV28 and TRBJ2-1; 13 positions agree with TRBD2. CDR1 and CDR2 from the germline V gene are MDHEN and SYDVKM. Losses at the gene ends were 11 bases for V and 6 bases for J; bases not matched to a gene: 10. The CDR3 is made up of 15 amino acids. CDR3 DNA sequence: TGTGCCGGCGGACTAGCGGGAGTACCCCCCAATGAGCAGTTCTTC. It encodes CAGGLAGVPPNEQFF.

This clonotype was seen just once. The junction differs from germline at one of its ends, possibly a read error. The chain carries TRBV5-1 and TRBJ2-2; TRBD2 agrees at 7 bases. The CDR3 covers 17 residues. Germline CDR1 and CDR2: SGHRS and YFSETQ. For the CDR3, the DNA is TGCGCCTGCAGCTTGTCGTCCGGGACTACCCTCGGCCGGGAGCTGTTTTTT. Translated: CACSLSSGTTLGRELFF.

The chain carries TRBV6-1 and TRBJ2-5; 9 positions agree with TRBD1. The ends lost 6 bases at V and 6 bases at J; junction bases unmatched: 11. The V gene's germline CDR1 is MNHNS and CDR2 SASEGT. The CDR3 spans 15 residues. Here the CDR3 reads CASSTYGTGKKTQYF. The CDR3 DNA sequence: TGTGCCAGCAGCACTTACGGGACAGGGAAAAAGACCCAGTACTTC.

This clonotype appeared many times. The chain uses TRBV30 and TRBJ2-5, with a possible D match to TRBD1 (5 bases). Trimming cost V 2 bases and J 13 bases, with 23 bases left between them. The germline V gene encodes CDR1 GTSNPN and CDR2 SVGIG (reference sequence). The CDR3 loop spans 14 amino acids. The CDR3 protein is CAWSYETPGRQGYF. The CDR3 coding sequence is TGTGCCTGGAGTTATGAGACCCCTGGGCGGCAGGGGTACTTC.

By sample share, this clonotype is medium-sized. The chain recombines TRBV29-1 with TRBJ2-3, with D perhaps matching TRBD1 (6 bases). The CDR3 sequence is 14 residues long. CDR1 SQVTM and CDR2 ANQGSEA come from the germline V gene. V lost 4 bases, J lost 0 bases, and 11 bases lay in between. The CDR3 sequence: CSVAVTGSTDTQYF. In DNA, the CDR3 is TGCAGCGTTGCGGTAACAGGGAGCACAGATACGCAGTATTTT.